This T cell receptor (beta chain) was obtained from a study of naive and memory T cell subsets. The study, taken as a whole, reports: The RNA method is potentially sensitive to activation and differentiation changes.

Amplification of ligated cDNA took four PCR rounds with SP2 and nested alpha and beta constant primers. Blood and skin TCR RNA was reverse transcribed with alpha and beta constant primers. TCRdb ran MiXCR on the 5' RACE reads and lists one entry per CDR3 protein. The data show roughly 48,000 distinct CDR3 sequences, with approximately 4.5% seen just once and around 0.8% held by the top ten. A UMI-containing oligonucleotide was joined by 3' ligation to the TCR cDNA template. RNA was extracted from more than 2 ml of whole blood of healthy adults. Many counts were recorded for this clonotype. The antigen remains unidentified. The receptor comes from a female donor in good health.

The CDR3 region is CASSLSRSGRATGELFF. The CDR3 region has the DNA TGTGCCAGCAGTTTATCCCGAAGCGGGAGAGCCACCGGGGAGCTGTTTTTT. The chain links TRBV27 to TRBJ2-2; 8 positions match TRBD2. The CDR3 loop spans 17 amino acids. Germline V gene lookup returns CDR1 MNHEY and CDR2 SMNVEV (reference sequence). V gave up 0 bases and J gave up 4 bases; unmatched junction bases: 7.